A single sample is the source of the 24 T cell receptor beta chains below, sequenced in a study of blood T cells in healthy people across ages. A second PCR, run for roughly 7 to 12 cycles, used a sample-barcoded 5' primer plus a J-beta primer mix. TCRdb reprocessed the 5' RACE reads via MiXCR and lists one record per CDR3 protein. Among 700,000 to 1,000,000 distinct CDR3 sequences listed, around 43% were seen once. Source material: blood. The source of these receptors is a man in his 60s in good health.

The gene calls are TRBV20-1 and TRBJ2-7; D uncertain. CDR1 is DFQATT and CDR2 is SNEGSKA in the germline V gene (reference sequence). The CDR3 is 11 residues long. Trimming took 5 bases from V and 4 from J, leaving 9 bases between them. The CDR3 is CSAPTYYEQYF. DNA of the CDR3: TGCAGTGCTCCCACTTATTACGAGCAGTACTTC.

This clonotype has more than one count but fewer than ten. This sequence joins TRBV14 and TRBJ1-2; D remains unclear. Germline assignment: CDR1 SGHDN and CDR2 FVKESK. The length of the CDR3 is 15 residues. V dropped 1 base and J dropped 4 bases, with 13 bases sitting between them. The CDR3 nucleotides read TGTGCCAGCAGCCAAGGAACGGGTCGTGGCTATGGCTACACCTTC. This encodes CASSQGTGRGYGYTF. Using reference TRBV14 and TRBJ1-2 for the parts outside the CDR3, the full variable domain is EAGVTQFPSHSVIEKGQTVTLRCDPISGHDNLYWYRRVMGKEIKFLLHFVKESKQDESGMPNNRFLAERTGGTYSTLKVQPAELEDSGVYFCASSQGTGRGYGYTFGSGTRLTVV.

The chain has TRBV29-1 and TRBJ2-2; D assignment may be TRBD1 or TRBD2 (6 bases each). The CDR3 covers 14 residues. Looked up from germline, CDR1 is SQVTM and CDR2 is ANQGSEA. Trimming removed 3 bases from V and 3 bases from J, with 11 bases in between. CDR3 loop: CSVEGGIDTGELFF. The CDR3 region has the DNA TGCAGCGTTGAGGGGGGCATAGACACCGGGGAGCTGTTTTTT.

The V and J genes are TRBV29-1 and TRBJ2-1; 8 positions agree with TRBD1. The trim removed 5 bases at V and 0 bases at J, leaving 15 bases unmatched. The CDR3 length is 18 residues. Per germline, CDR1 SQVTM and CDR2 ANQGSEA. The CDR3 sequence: CSVTFPSRDRSSYNEQFF. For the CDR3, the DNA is TGCAGCGTTACGTTCCCTTCGCGGGACAGGAGCTCCTACAATGAGCAGTTCTTC.

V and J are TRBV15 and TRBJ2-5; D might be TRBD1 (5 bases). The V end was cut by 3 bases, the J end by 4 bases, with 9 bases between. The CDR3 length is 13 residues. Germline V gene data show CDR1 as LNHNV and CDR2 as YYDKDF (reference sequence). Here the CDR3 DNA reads TGTGCCACCAGCAGGGCAGGGTCAGAGACCCAGTACTTC. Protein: CATSRAGSETQYF. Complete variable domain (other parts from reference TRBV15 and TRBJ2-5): DAMVIQNPRYQVTQFGKPVTLSCSQTLNHNVMYWYQQKSSQAPKLLFHYYDKDFNNEADTPDNFQSRRPNTSFCFLDIRSPGLGDTAMYLCATSRAGSETQYFGPGTRLLVL.

The CDR3 DNA reads as TGTGCCAGCAGCTTAGGAAACCAGGGCGGTGGAAACATTCAGTACTTC. Translated, it gives CASSLGNQGGGNIQYF. V usage is TRBV7-2 and J usage is TRBJ2-4; D possibly corresponds to TRBD1 (5 bases). Trimming removed 1 base from V and 6 bases from J, with 16 bases in between. The CDR3 totals 16 residues. CDR1 SGHTA and CDR2 FQGNSA come from the germline V gene.

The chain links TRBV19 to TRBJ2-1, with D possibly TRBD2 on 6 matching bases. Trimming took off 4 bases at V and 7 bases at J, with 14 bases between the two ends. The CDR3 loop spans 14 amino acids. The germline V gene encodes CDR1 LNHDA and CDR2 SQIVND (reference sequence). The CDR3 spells CASSNSERGNEQFF. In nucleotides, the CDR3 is TGTGCCAGTAGTAACTCCGAACGGGGGAATGAGCAGTTCTTC.

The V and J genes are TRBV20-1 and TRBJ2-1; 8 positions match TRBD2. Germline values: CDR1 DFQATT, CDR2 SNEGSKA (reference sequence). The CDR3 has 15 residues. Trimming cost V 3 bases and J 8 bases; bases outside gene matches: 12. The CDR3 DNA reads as TGCAGTGCTAGTCACCCGGGACTAGGCTTAGATGAGCAGTTCTTC. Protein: CSASHPGLGLDEQFF.

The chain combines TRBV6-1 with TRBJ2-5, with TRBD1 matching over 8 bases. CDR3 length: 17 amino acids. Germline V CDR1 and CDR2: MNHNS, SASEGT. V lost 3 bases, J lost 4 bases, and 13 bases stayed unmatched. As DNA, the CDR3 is TGTGCCAGCAGTGACGCGACAGGGGATTGGGACCGAGAGACCCAGTACTTC. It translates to CASSDATGDWDRETQYF.

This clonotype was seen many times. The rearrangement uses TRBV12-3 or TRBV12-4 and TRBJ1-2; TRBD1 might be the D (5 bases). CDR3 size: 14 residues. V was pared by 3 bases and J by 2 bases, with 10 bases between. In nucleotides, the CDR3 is TGTGCCAGCAGTTTGGGACGGGACAACTATGGCTACACCTTC. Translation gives CASSLGRDNYGYTF.

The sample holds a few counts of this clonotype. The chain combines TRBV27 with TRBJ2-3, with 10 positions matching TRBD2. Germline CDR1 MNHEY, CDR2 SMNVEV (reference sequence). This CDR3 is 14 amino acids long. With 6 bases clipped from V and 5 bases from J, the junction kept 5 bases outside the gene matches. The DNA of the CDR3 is TGTGCCAGCAGGCCGAGCGGGGGGGTAGATACGCAGTATTTT. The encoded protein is CASRPSGGVDTQYF.

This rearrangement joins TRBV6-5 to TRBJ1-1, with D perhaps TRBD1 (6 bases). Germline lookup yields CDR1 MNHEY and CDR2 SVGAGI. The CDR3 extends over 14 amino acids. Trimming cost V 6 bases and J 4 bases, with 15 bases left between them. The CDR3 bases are TGTGCCAGCAGGCCGCTAAGGGGGAGCACTGAAGCTTTCTTT. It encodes CASRPLRGSTEAFF.

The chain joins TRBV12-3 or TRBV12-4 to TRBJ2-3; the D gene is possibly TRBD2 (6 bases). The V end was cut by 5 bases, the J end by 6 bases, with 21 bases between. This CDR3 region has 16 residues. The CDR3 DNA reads TGTGCCAGCAGTCCGCGGGGTAGCGGTGTTCGGGATACGCAGTATTTT. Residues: CASSPRGSGVRDTQYF.

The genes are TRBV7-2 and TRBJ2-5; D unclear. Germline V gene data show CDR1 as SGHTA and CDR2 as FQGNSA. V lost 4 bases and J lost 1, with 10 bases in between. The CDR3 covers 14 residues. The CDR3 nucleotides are TGTGCCAGCAGCTCCCGATCATCCCAAGAGACCCAGTACTTC. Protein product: CASSSRSSQETQYF.

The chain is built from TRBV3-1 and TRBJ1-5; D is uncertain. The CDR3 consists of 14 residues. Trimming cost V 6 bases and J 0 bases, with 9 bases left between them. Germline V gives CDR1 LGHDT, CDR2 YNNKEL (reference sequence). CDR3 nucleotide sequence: TGTGCCAGCAGTCGCAAGGATAGCAATCAGCCCCAGCATTTT. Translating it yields CASSRKDSNQPQHF.

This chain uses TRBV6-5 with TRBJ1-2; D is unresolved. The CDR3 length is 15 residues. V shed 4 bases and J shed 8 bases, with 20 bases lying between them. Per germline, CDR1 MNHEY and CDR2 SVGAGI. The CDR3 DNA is TGTGCCAGCAGTTTCCGAGCAGACATTACGGAAGGCTACACCTTC. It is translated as CASSFRADITEGYTF.

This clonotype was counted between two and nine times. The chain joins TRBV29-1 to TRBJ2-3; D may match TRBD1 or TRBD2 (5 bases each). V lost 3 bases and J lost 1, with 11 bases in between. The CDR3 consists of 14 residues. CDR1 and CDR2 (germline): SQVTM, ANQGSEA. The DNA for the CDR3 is TGCAGCGTTGAGGTCCGGGGCGGCACAGATACGCAGTATTTT. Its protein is CSVEVRGGTDTQYF.

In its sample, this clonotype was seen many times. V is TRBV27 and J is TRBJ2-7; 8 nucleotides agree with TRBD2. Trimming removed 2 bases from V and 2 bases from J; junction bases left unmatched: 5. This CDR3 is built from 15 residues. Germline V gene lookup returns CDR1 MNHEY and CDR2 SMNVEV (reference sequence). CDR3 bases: TGTGCCAGCAGTTTAGGGCCGGGGGGGCCCTACGAGCAGTACTTC. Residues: CASSLGPGGPYEQYF.

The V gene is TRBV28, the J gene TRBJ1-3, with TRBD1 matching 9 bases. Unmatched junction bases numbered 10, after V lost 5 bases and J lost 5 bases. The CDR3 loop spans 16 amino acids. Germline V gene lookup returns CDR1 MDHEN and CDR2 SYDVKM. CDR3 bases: TGTGCCAGCAGTGACACCGGGACAGGGAGGAGAAACACCATATATTTT. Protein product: CASSDTGTGRRNTIYF.

The CDR3 protein is CASSSQGGTATQYF. CDR3 nucleotide sequence: TGTGCCAGCAGCTCTCAAGGGGGTACGGCTACGCAGTATTTT. V is TRBV5-5 and J is TRBJ2-3, with D possibly matching TRBD1 (6 bases). From germline, CDR1 is SGHKS and CDR2 YYEKEE (reference sequence). Trimming shortened V by 3 bases and J by 8 bases, and 16 bases separated the two germline ends. The length of the CDR3 is 14 residues. The whole variable domain, remainder taken from reference TRBV5-5 and TRBJ2-3, is DAGVTQSPTHLIKTRGQQVTLRCSPISGHKSVSWYQQVLGQGPQFIFQYYEKEERGRGNFPDRFSARQFPNYSSELNVNALLLGDSALYLCASSSQGGTATQYFGPGTRLTVL.

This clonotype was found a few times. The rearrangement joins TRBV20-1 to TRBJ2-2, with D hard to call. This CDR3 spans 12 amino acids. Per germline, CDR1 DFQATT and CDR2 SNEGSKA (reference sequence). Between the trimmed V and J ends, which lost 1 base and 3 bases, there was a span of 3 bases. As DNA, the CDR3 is TGCAGTGCTAGAGCGTACACCGGGGAGCTGTTTTTT. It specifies CSARAYTGELFF.

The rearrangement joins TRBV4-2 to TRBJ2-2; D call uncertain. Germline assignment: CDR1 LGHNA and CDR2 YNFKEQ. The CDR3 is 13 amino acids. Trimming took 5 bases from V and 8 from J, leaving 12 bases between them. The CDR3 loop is CASSDLGSGELFF. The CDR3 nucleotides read TGTGCCAGCAGCGACCTAGGGTCTGGGGAGCTGTTTTTT.

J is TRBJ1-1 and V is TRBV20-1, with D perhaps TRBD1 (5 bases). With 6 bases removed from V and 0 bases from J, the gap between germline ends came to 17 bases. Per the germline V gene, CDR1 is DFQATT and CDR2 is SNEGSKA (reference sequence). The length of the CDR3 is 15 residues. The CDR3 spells CSAPLGGRVNTEAFF. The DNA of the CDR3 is TGCAGTGCACCCCTTGGGGGGAGAGTGAACACTGAAGCTTTCTTT.

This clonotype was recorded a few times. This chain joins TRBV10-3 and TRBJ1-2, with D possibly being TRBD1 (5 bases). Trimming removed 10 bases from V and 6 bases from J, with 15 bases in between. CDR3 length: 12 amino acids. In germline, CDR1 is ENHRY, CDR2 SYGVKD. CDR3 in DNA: TGTGCCACCTGGAGGGGCCACCATGGCTACACCTTC. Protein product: CATWRGHHGYTF.